This T cell receptor (beta chain) was found in a study of spatial heterogeneity in lung cancer. The CDR3 covers 13 residues. Germline loops: CDR1 SQVTM, CDR2 ANQGSEA. The V gene end was trimmed by 2 bases and the J gene end by 3 bases; junction bases not matched to a gene: 1. TCRdb analysed the 5' RACE reads with MiXCR anew, one entry per CDR3 protein. The sample records 65,000 to 85,000 distinct CDR3 sequences, more than 15% being singletons. In this sample, this clonotype turned up a few times. The time point is: sample taken at primary tumor resection. Whole RNA came from tumor, nontumor lung or frozen PBMC and was sequenced without being sorted.

This sequence originates from a male donor with early-stage non-small cell lung cancer. This chain links TRBV29-1 with TRBJ2-3; 8 bases align to TRBD2. The source material was PBMCs, sampled at surgery. CDR3 in amino acids: CSVESSGTDTQYF. The CDR3 region has the DNA TGCAGCGTTGAATCTAGCGGGACAGATACGCAGTATTTT.